The 15 T cell receptor beta chains below all came from one sample that was sequenced in a study of blood T cell repertoires in COVID-19. Sequenced by immunoSEQ multiplex PCR; TCRdb stores in-frame clones only, minus some. The repertoire holds more than 150,000 clones, 88% seen once, with approximately 2.4% in the top ten. The sample was peripheral blood. The receptors were gathered from a woman in her sixties or seventies with acute or convalescent COVID-19.

The chain joins TRBV27 to TRBJ1-3; no reliable D call. This CDR3 comprises 13 residues. CDR1 and CDR2 (germline): MNHEY, SMNVEV (reference sequence). Trimming took off 11 bases at V and 0 bases at J, with 11 bases between the two ends. This CDR3 is CAVGEFSGNTIYF. CDR3 bases: TGTGCCGTCGGAGAATTCTCTGGAAACACCATATATTTT.

This clone has only one observation. This sequence joins TRBV20-1 and TRBJ1-5; no reliable D call. The CDR3 loop spans 11 amino acids. The V gene lost 0 bases and the J gene lost 7 bases, with 4 bases spanning the gap. Germline CDR1 is DFQATT and CDR2 is SNEGSKA (reference sequence). The CDR3 loop is CSARDMQPQHF. The CDR3 DNA reads TGCAGTGCTAGAGATATGCAGCCCCAGCATTTT.

The gene calls are TRBV11-3 and TRBJ2-1; the D gene is possibly TRBD2 (5 bases). The length of the CDR3 is 14 residues. Trimming took off 5 bases at V and 7 bases at J, with 15 bases between the two ends. Germline assignment: CDR1 SGHNT and CDR2 YENEEA. This CDR3 reads CASSPSQLVNEQFF. CDR3 in DNA: TGTGCCAGCAGCCCGAGTCAACTAGTGAATGAGCAGTTCTTC.

This chain links TRBV7-6 with TRBJ2-2, with 12 bases identical to TRBD1. The CDR3 has 17 amino acids. V trimming: 5 bases; J trimming: 3 bases; junction bases outside the gene matches: 7. Germline V CDR1 and CDR2: SGHVS, FNYEAQ. The CDR3 bases are TGTGCCAGCAGCCCAGGGACAGGGGGCTTCTACACCGGGGAGCTGTTTTTT. Its protein product is CASSPGTGGFYTGELFF. The full variable domain, completed using reference TRBV7-6 and TRBJ2-2, is GAGVSQSPRYKVTKRGQDVALRCDPISGHVSLYWYRQALGQGPEFLTYFNYEAQQDKSGLPNDRFSAERPEGSISTLTIQRTEQRDSAMYRCASSPGTGGFYTGELFFGEGSRLTVL.

The CDR3 DNA is TGCGCCAGCAGCTTTGGGGAGTCTAGCACAGATACGCAGTATTTT. Translating gives CASSFGESSTDTQYF. V and J are TRBV5-1 and TRBJ2-3; TRBD2 might be the D (5 bases). V was trimmed by 2 bases and J by 0 bases, leaving 10 bases between them. The CDR3 sequence is 15 residues long. The germline CDR1 and CDR2 sequences are SGHRS and YFSETQ.

This rearrangement joins TRBV7-2 to TRBJ1-1; the D is unclear. In germline, CDR1 is SGHTA, CDR2 FQGNSA. The CDR3 is made up of 13 amino acids. Trimming took off 3 bases at V and 1 base at J, with 6 bases between the two ends. Written as DNA, the CDR3 is TGTGCCAGCAGCTTGCGGCAGAACACTGAAGCTTTCTTT. Amino acids: CASSLRQNTEAFF.

The V and J genes are TRBV9 and TRBJ2-5, with a possible D match to TRBD2 (6 bases). The V gene lost 3 bases and the J gene lost 2 bases, with 14 bases spanning the gap. Per germline, CDR1 SGDLS and CDR2 YYNGEE. The CDR3 is 15 residues long. The CDR3 DNA follows: TGTGCCAGCAGCGAGGGTCTAGGGAGGCAAGAGACCCAGTACTTC. It codes for CASSEGLGRQETQYF.

The V call is TRBV5-5, the J call TRBJ2-3; 7 bases align to TRBD2. The CDR3 loop spans 16 amino acids. V was pared by 4 bases and J by 0 bases, with 8 bases of the junction left unmatched. Germline assignment: CDR1 SGHKS and CDR2 YYEKEE (reference sequence). The CDR3 sequence is CASSLPPSGSTDTQYF. In DNA, the CDR3 is TGTGCCAGCAGCCTCCCCCCTAGCGGAAGCACAGATACGCAGTATTTT.

Concerning this clone: The sample has other DNA sequences that encode this CDR3 too. The chain employs TRBV7-2 and TRBJ2-2; D might be TRBD1 (6 bases). The V gene's germline CDR1 is SGHTA and CDR2 FQGNSA. The CDR3 is 17 amino acids. V shed 0 bases and J shed 6 bases, with 17 bases lying between them. CDR3 sequence reads: CASSLARPTGRSGELFF. For the CDR3, the DNA is TGTGCCAGCAGCTTAGCGAGGCCCACAGGGCGGTCCGGGGAGCTGTTTTTT. Supplemented by reference TRBV7-2 and TRBJ2-2, the full variable domain reads GAGVSQSPSNKVTEKGKDVELRCDPISGHTALYWYRQSLGQGLEFLIYFQGNSAPDKSGLPSDRFSAERTGGSVSTLTIQRTQQEDSAVYLCASSLARPTGRSGELFFGEGSRLTVL.

J is TRBJ2-5 and V is TRBV18; 12 positions agree with TRBD1. In germline, CDR1 is KGHSH, CDR2 LQKENI. V gave up 3 bases and J gave up 4 bases; unmatched junction bases: 3. CDR3 length: 15 residues. CDR3 in DNA: TGTGCCAGCTCACCGGGACAGGGGGCAGGAGAGACCCAGTACTTC. This sequence encodes CASSPGQGAGETQYF. Variable domain in full (rest from reference TRBV18 and TRBJ2-5): NAGVMQNPRHLVRRRGQEARLRCSPMKGHSHVYWYRQLPEEGLKFMVYLQKENIIDESGMPKERFSAEFPKEGPSILRIQQVVRGDSAAYFCASSPGQGAGETQYFGPGTRLLVL.

This clone was observed a few times. This chain joins TRBV2 and TRBJ1-2; D unresolved. CDR1 and CDR2 from the germline V gene are SNHLY and FYNNEI. The CDR3 has 13 residues. The V and J ends lost 3 bases and 1 base respectively, with 6 bases between them. In DNA, the CDR3 is TGTGCCAGCAGTGACCCAGTTAACTATGGCTACACCTTC. It codes for CASSDPVNYGYTF. The full variable domain, in which reference TRBV2 and TRBJ1-2 provide the parts outside the CDR3, is EPEVTQTPSHQVTQMGQEVILRCVPISNHLYFYWYRQILGQKVEFLVSFYNNEISEKSEIFDDQFSVERPDGSNFTLKIRSTKLEDSAMYFCASSDPVNYGYTFGSGTRLTVV.

The gene calls are TRBV4-3 and TRBJ1-2, with TRBD1 matching over 7 bases. In germline, CDR1 is LGHNA, CDR2 YSLEER. V lost 0 bases and J lost 8; bases outside the gene matches: 12. The CDR3 length is 16 residues. The CDR3 loop is CASSQEPQGSTGGYTF. The CDR3 DNA sequence: TGCGCCAGCAGCCAAGAACCACAGGGGTCCACGGGGGGCTACACCTTC.

The chain combines TRBV9 with TRBJ1-1, with TRBD1 identical over 7 bases. Per the germline V gene, CDR1 is SGDLS and CDR2 is YYNGEE. V was pared by 3 bases and J by 0 bases, with 5 bases of the junction left unmatched. The CDR3 is made up of 15 amino acids. The chain's CDR3 is CASSGQGEVNTEAFF. Written as DNA, the CDR3 is TGTGCCAGCAGCGGACAGGGAGAGGTGAACACTGAAGCTTTCTTT.

The V call is TRBV18, the J call TRBJ2-6, with D maybe TRBD2 (6 bases). The CDR3 has 16 residues. Germline values: CDR1 KGHSH, CDR2 LQKENI. Trimming left V 2 bases short and J 0 bases short, with 8 bases between. CDR3 in amino acids: CASSPAGISGANVLTF. The CDR3 DNA reads as TGTGCCAGCTCACCAGCGGGGATCTCTGGGGCCAACGTCCTGACTTTC.

This clone has just one count. The CDR3 bases are TGTGCCATCAGTGAGGGACACTTGAACACTGAAGCTTTCTTT. This encodes CAISEGHLNTEAFF. This chain joins TRBV10-3 and TRBJ1-1; maybe TRBD1 (5 bases). V lost 2 bases to trimming and J lost 0 bases, with 7 bases between them. From germline, CDR1 is ENHRY and CDR2 SYGVKD. The CDR3 length is 14 residues.